This entry lists 19 T cell receptor beta chains sequenced from one sample in a study of CD4 T cells in relation to SARS-CoV-2 and coronaviruses. These TCRs are of unknown antigen specificity. The unexposed donors gave CD4+ T cells in about 2011-2018, prior to COVID-19. Isolation of CD4+ T cells took place after nine to ten days in culture. Here immunoSEQ multiplex PCR was the method, and the copy in TCRdb shows in-frame clones only, minus some. The sample yields roughly 18,000 clones, around three quarters seen once. Sequencing was done on a sample of CD4+ T cells from PBMCs, cultured in vitro. The receptors were gathered from a human donor in good health.

V usage is TRBV6-2 or TRBV6-3 and J usage is TRBJ2-1; TRBD2 matches at 7 bases. The germline gives CDR1 MNHEY, CDR2 SVGEGT. CDR3 length: 17 amino acids. The ends lost 0 bases at V and 1 base at J; junction bases unmatched: 6. The CDR3 is CASSYSLLRGSYNEQFF. The CDR3 nucleotides read TGTGCCAGCAGTTACTCCCTGTTGCGGGGGTCCTACAATGAGCAGTTCTTC.

The genes are TRBV4-2 and TRBJ1-1; TRBD1 agrees at 7 bases. From germline, CDR1 is LGHNA and CDR2 YNFKEQ. The CDR3 length is 15 residues. J gave up 5 bases and V 4 bases, and 10 bases lay outside the gene matches. The CDR3 sequence is CASSPPGQLGTEAFF. CDR3 nucleotide sequence: TGTGCCAGCAGCCCGCCGGGACAGCTAGGGACTGAAGCTTTCTTT.

This clone showed up just a few times. The rearrangement links TRBV3-1 (or the pseudogene TRBV3-2) to TRBJ2-2; D ambiguous. Looked up from germline, CDR1 is LGHDT and CDR2 is YNNKEL (reference sequence). Deletions cut 4 bases from V and 4 bases from J, with 7 bases between. The CDR3 is 13 residues long. This CDR3 is CASSPNFTGELFF. DNA for the CDR3: TGTGCCAGCAGCCCCAACTTCACCGGGGAGCTGTTTTTT.

This CDR3 is CASSLGRGGNQPQHF. The CDR3, as DNA: TGTGCCAGCAGCTTAGGGAGGGGGGGCAATCAGCCCCAGCATTTT. J is TRBJ1-5 and V is TRBV7-8; D perhaps matches TRBD1 (6 bases). V lost 1 base to trimming and J lost 2 bases, with 9 bases between them. The CDR3 loop spans 15 amino acids. The germline V gene has CDR1 SGHVS and CDR2 FQNEAQ.

This clone was recorded a few times. V usage is TRBV5-1 and J usage is TRBJ2-3; the D is unclear. From germline, CDR1 is SGHRS and CDR2 YFSETQ. CDR3 length equals 14 residues. Trimming cost V 0 bases and J 4 bases, with 9 bases left between them. CDR3 bases: TGCGCCAGCAGCTTGGCACAGTCCGCAGATACGCAGTATTTT. Protein sequence: CASSLAQSADTQYF.

This clone was recorded only once. The CDR3 DNA reads TGTGCCACAGAAGCCCGGCAGTCGAGCTCCTACGAGCAGTACTTC. Its protein is CATEARQSSSYEQYF. The V and J genes are TRBV24-1 and TRBJ2-7; D is unresolved. CDR1 is KGHDR, CDR2 SFDVKD, per germline. V dropped 10 bases and J dropped 0 bases, with 18 bases sitting between them. The length of the CDR3 is 15 residues.

V usage is TRBV5-8 and J usage is TRBJ2-5, with 8 bases fitting TRBD1. The CDR3 length is 15 residues. The junction had 1 base not matched to a gene; V was cut back by 0 bases and J by 0 bases. CDR1 is SGHTS, CDR2 YDEGEE, per germline. The CDR3 spells CASSLGDRYQETQYF. The CDR3 DNA follows: TGTGCCAGCAGCTTGGGGGACAGGTACCAAGAGACCCAGTACTTC. The whole variable domain, filled in from reference TRBV5-8 and TRBJ2-5, reads EAGVTQSPTHLIKTRGQQATLRCSPISGHTSVYWYQQALGLGLQFLLWYDEGEERNRGNFPPRFSGRQFPNYSSELNVNALELEDSALYLCASSLGDRYQETQYFGPGTRLLVL.

The chain combines TRBV10-3 with TRBJ2-3; D is possibly TRBD2 (5 bases). Trimming took 4 bases from V and 6 from J, leaving 17 bases between them. CDR1 is ENHRY, CDR2 SYGVKD, per germline. The CDR3 consists of 15 residues. For the CDR3, the DNA is TGTGCCATCAGTGTTTACAGCGGCAGGTCGGATACGCAGTATTTT. It yields the protein CAISVYSGRSDTQYF.

This clone was detected only once. J is TRBJ1-5 and V is TRBV11-1, with D possibly TRBD1 on 5 matching bases. Germline V lookup: CDR1 SGHAT, CDR2 FQDESV (reference sequence). CDR3 length: 15 amino acids. Trimming took off 5 bases at V and 4 bases at J, with 15 bases between the two ends. The CDR3 reads CASSLGRGENQPQHF. In DNA, the CDR3 is TGTGCCAGCAGCCTAGGGAGGGGCGAAAATCAGCCCCAGCATTTT.

The rearrangement joins TRBV4-3 to TRBJ1-4; D is perhaps TRBD1 (6 bases). The CDR3 sequence is 17 residues long. The V end lost 3 bases, the J end lost 7 bases, and 21 bases lay between the germline ends. CDR1 LGHNA and CDR2 YSLEER come from the germline V gene. The CDR3 spells CASSQALQGAVGEKLFF. The CDR3 DNA sequence: TGCGCCAGCAGCCAGGCTCTACAGGGTGCTGTAGGTGAAAAACTGTTTTTT.

V and J are TRBV3-1 (or the pseudogene TRBV3-2) and TRBJ2-7; D possibly corresponds to TRBD2 (5 bases). The V end lost 4 bases, the J end lost 5 bases, and 18 bases lay between the germline ends. CDR3 length: 15 amino acids. The germline gives CDR1 LGHDT, CDR2 YNNKEL (reference sequence). This CDR3 is CASSPRPGLANEQYF. The CDR3 nucleotides are TGTGCCAGCAGCCCCAGGCCGGGATTGGCTAACGAGCAGTACTTC.

This clone was seen a handful of times. The chain has TRBV7-3 and TRBJ2-3; a possible D gene is TRBD2 (6 bases). The CDR3 runs to 15 residues. Trimming removed 6 bases from V and 4 bases from J, with 17 bases in between. Per germline, CDR1 SGHTA and CDR2 FQGTGA. Here the CDR3 reads CASSPTGVTSDTQYF. The CDR3 DNA follows: TGTGCCAGCAGTCCGACGGGAGTTACATCAGATACGCAGTATTTT.

The chain has TRBV7-6 and TRBJ2-3; D unresolved. Between the trimmed V and J ends, which lost 4 bases and 0 bases, there was a span of 17 bases. Looked up from germline, CDR1 is SGHVS and CDR2 is FNYEAQ. The length of the CDR3 is 17 residues. The CDR3 spells CASSSFRGGESTDTQYF. CDR3 sequence (DNA): TGTGCCAGCAGCTCCTTTCGTGGCGGAGAGAGCACAGATACGCAGTATTTT.

The chain links TRBV5-1 to TRBJ2-3; TRBD2 aligns across 7 bases. This CDR3 is built from 14 residues. The junction had 3 bases not matched to a gene; V was cut back by 3 bases and J by 2 bases. Germline V gene lookup returns CDR1 SGHRS and CDR2 YFSETQ. CDR3 region: CASSWGGTTDTQYF. Written as DNA, the CDR3 is TGCGCCAGCAGCTGGGGGGGGACCACAGATACGCAGTATTTT.

The chain's CDR3 is CASSFSGGPGDTQYF. As DNA, the CDR3 is TGTGCCAGCAGCTTTAGCGGGGGGCCAGGAGATACGCAGTATTTT. This chain joins TRBV11-3 and TRBJ2-3, with TRBD2 identical over 10 bases. Looked up from germline, CDR1 is SGHNT and CDR2 is YENEEA. This CDR3 is 15 amino acids long. V dropped 3 bases and J dropped 5; count of bases not matched to a gene: 5.

The chain joins TRBV19 to TRBJ2-1, with 7 positions matching TRBD2. Trimming took 3 bases from V and 4 from J; bases not matched to a gene: 6. Germline V gene sequence: CDR1 LNHDA, CDR2 SQIVND (reference sequence). The CDR3 contains 15 residues. For the CDR3, the DNA is TGTGCCAGTAGTATGCTTACGGGAGGATACAATGAGCAGTTCTTC. Encoded protein: CASSMLTGGYNEQFF. Complete variable domain (other parts from reference TRBV19 and TRBJ2-1): DGGITQSPKYLFRKEGQNVTLSCEQNLNHDAMYWYRQDPGQGLRLIYYSQIVNDFQKGDIAEGYSVSREKKESFPLTVTSAQKNPTAFYLCASSMLTGGYNEQFFGPGTRLTVL.

J is TRBJ2-2 and V is TRBV3-1 (or the pseudogene TRBV3-2), with 7 bases lining up with TRBD2. J was trimmed by 5 bases and V by 7 bases; bases with no gene match: 7. This CDR3 contains 14 residues. From germline, CDR1 is LGHDT and CDR2 YNNKEL (reference sequence). The CDR3 region is CASTGRELTGELFF. The CDR3 nucleotides are TGTGCCAGCACTGGGAGGGAATTGACCGGGGAGCTGTTTTTT.

CDR3: CASSQDAASANTGELFF. The CDR3 nucleotides are TGCGCCAGCAGCCAAGACGCGGCTAGCGCGAACACCGGGGAGCTGTTTTTT. The V and J genes are TRBV4-3 and TRBJ2-2; maybe TRBD2 (6 bases). CDR1 LGHNA and CDR2 YSLEER come from the germline V gene. V lost 0 bases, J lost 0 bases, and 11 bases lay in between. CDR3 length equals 17 residues.

The J gene is TRBJ2-7, the V gene TRBV6-5; a possible D gene is TRBD1 (6 bases). Trimming pared 6 bases from V and 2 bases from J, leaving 11 bases between. CDR3 length equals 13 residues. Germline V lookup: CDR1 MNHEY, CDR2 SVGAGI. The chain's CDR3 is CASRETGAYEQYF. The CDR3 coding sequence is TGTGCCAGCAGAGAGACAGGAGCCTACGAGCAGTACTTC.